The clone carrying this TCR beta chain came up many times. Its matching antigen is unknown. Unique molecular identifiers were used to barcode this TCRbeta library. TCRdb re-called the PCR reads with MiXCR, one entry per CDR3 protein. The sample shows some 300,000 distinct CDR3 sequences, around 10% of them seen only once. These data come from a study of T-cell reconstitution after alpha-beta-depleted transplantation in children. Overall study findings and caveats: At day 60, the high TCRbeta diversity found in some patients originated from recipient T cells and thymic progenitors that had survived. Approximately two months post-transplant, alpha-beta T cells reportedly originated from several hundred expanded graft clones. Newly produced T cells mostly provided counts and TCRbeta diversity after one year, as hyperexpanded clones declined.

Germline V gene lookup returns CDR1 SGHRS and CDR2 YFSETQ. The CDR3 sequence is 16 residues long. V lost 4 bases to trimming and J lost 4 bases; unmatched junction nucleotides: 11. The J gene is TRBJ2-3, the V gene TRBV5-1, with TRBD2 identical over 8 bases. The clonotype comes from a boy less than two years old with acute myeloid leukemia, due to receive a stem cell transplant. Source: PBMCs, taken before TCRalphabeta/CD19-depleted stem cell transplant. The CDR3 region is CASSRMAGGEADTQYF. In DNA, the CDR3 is TGCGCCAGCAGCAGGATGGCGGGGGGTGAGGCAGATACGCAGTATTTT.